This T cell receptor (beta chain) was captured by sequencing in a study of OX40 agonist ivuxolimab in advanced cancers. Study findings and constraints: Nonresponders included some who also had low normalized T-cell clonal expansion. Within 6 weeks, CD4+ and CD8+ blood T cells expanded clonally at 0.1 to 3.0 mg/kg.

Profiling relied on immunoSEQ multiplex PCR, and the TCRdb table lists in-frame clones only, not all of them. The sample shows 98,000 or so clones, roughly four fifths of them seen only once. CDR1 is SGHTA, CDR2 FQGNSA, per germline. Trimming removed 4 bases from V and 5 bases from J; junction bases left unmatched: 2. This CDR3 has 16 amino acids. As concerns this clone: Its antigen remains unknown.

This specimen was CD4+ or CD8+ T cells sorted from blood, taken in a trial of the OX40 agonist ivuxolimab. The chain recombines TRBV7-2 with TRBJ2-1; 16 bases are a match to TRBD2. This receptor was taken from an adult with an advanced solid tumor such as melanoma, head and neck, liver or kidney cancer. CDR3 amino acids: CASSYGTSGGDNEQFF. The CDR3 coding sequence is TGTGCCAGCAGCTACGGGACTAGCGGGGGGGACAATGAGCAGTTCTTC.